The 13 T cell receptor beta chains in this list originate from one sample, sequenced in a study of CD8+ T cells in alopecia areata. Treatment in this sample: oral pan-JAK inhibitor, 5-10 mg twice daily. Following RNA extraction, reverse transcription yielded cDNA that acted as the sequencing template. The repertoire was sequenced with immunoSEQ multiplex PCR; TCRdb's copy has only in-frame clones and lacks some. There are about 76,000 clones in the sample; approximately 66% occur only once, and about 20% lies in the top ten. Sequencing used CD8+ T cells sorted from blood, obtained at week 24, from a patient treated with tofacitinib. Receptor source: a human donor with alopecia areata.

The rearrangement uses TRBV7-8 and TRBJ2-1, with 8 bases fitting TRBD1. The CDR3 spans 17 residues. With 0 bases clipped from V and 2 bases from J, the junction kept 6 bases outside the gene matches. The germline gives CDR1 SGHVS, CDR2 FQNEAQ. CDR3 protein: CASSLAVSGGTYNEQFF. DNA for the CDR3: TGTGCCAGCAGCTTAGCGGTGTCAGGGGGCACCTACAATGAGCAGTTCTTC. The whole variable domain, filled in from reference TRBV7-8 and TRBJ2-1, reads GAGVSQSPRYKVAKRGQDVALRCDPISGHVSLFWYQQALGQGPEFLTYFQNEAQLDKSGLPSDRFFAERPEGSVSTLKIQRTQQEDSAVYLCASSLAVSGGTYNEQFFGPGTRLTVL.

CDR3 nucleotide sequence: TGTGCCAGCAGCTTGGTGATAGCGGGAGGTCAGGAGACCCAGTACTTC. Translating it yields CASSLVIAGGQETQYF. The V call is TRBV11-2, the J call TRBJ2-5; 10 nucleotides align to TRBD2. The V segment lost 3 bases and the J segment 5 bases; nucleotides outside the gene matches: 9. Germline V gene sequence: CDR1 SGHAT, CDR2 FQNNGV. The CDR3 totals 16 residues. Using reference TRBV11-2 and TRBJ2-5 for the parts outside the CDR3, the full variable domain is EAGVAQSPRYKIIEKRQSVAFWCNPISGHATLYWYQQILGQGPKLLIQFQNNGVVDDSQLPKDRFSAERLKGVDSTLKIQPAKLEDSAVYLCASSLVIAGGQETQYFGPGTRLLVL.

V is TRBV7-8 and J is TRBJ2-6, with unresolved D. CDR1 and CDR2 (germline): SGHVS, FQNEAQ. Trimming removed 5 bases at V and 0 bases at J, with 11 bases between. The CDR3 has 16 residues. This CDR3 reads CASSGRITSGANVLTF. DNA for the CDR3: TGTGCCAGCAGCGGTCGGATCACCTCTGGGGCCAACGTCCTGACTTTC.

The J gene is TRBJ2-7, the V gene TRBV4-1; the match to TRBD2 covers 10 bases. V was clipped by 1 base and J by 6 bases; unmatched bases: 9. The CDR3 covers 16 residues. CDR1 and CDR2 from the germline V gene are MGHRA and YSYEKL. The CDR3 DNA is TGCGCCAGCAGCCAAGGGGGAGCGGGAGGGGGGCTCGAGCAGTACTTC. This encodes CASSQGGAGGGLEQYF.

This clone was counted once. The rearrangement uses TRBV19 and TRBJ2-1, with a weak D call TRBD1 (6 bases). The V and J ends lost 5 bases and 12 bases respectively, with 23 bases between them. This CDR3 region has 15 residues. CDR1 and CDR2 from the germline V gene are LNHDA and SQIVND (reference sequence). The CDR3 region has the DNA TGTGCCAGTAGTCGGGACGGGGACACGAGCGAGAGGCAGTTCTTC. Encoded protein: CASSRDGDTSERQFF.

J is TRBJ2-7 and V is TRBV7-9; the D is unclear. The CDR3 covers 12 residues. V lost 5 bases and J 0 bases, leaving 5 bases between the germline ends. In germline, CDR1 is SEHNR, CDR2 FQNEAQ (reference sequence). For the CDR3, the DNA is TGTGCCAGCAGCCGGCCCTCCTACGAGCAGTACTTC. This encodes CASSRPSYEQYF.

This clone was seen more than once but under ten times. The chain recombines TRBV29-1 with TRBJ1-1; TRBD1 might be the D (5 bases). Between the trimmed V and J ends, which lost 3 bases and 1 base, there was a span of 6 bases. Germline V gene data show CDR1 as SQVTM and CDR2 as ANQGSEA. The CDR3 has 12 residues. CDR3 coding DNA: TGCAGCGTTGATGGGGGGAACACTGAAGCTTTCTTT. Encoded protein: CSVDGGNTEAFF.

This clone has more than one count but fewer than ten. The chain recombines TRBV30 with TRBJ2-3; D uncertain. Germline-derived CDR1 and CDR2 are GTSNPN and SVGIG (reference sequence). The CDR3 spans 14 residues. Trimming stripped 0 bases from V and 2 bases from J, with 9 bases between. CDR3 loop: CAWSVIRNTDTQYF. CDR3 DNA: TGTGCCTGGAGTGTAATCAGGAACACAGATACGCAGTATTTT.

The chain joins TRBV28 to TRBJ1-1; D remains unclear. CDR1 and CDR2 from the germline V gene are MDHEN and SYDVKM. The CDR3 loop spans 14 amino acids. V lost 6 bases, J lost 8 bases, and 19 bases lay in between. The CDR3 nucleotides read TGTGCCAGCAGCCTTAGTCCTCGGACGGCCGAAGCTTTCTTT. Its protein product is CASSLSPRTAEAFF.

This clone was detected only a few times. J is TRBJ2-1 and V is TRBV23-1; 12 positions agree with TRBD1. TRBV23-1 is marked as an open reading frame, function uncertain. This CDR3 has 20 amino acids. The V segment lost 6 bases and the J segment 5 bases; nucleotides outside the gene matches: 20. The CDR3 bases are TGCGCCAGCAGCCGAGGGACAGGGGGCTTAACTCGGCTAGCAAACAATGAGCAGTTCTTC. As protein: CASSRGTGGLTRLANNEQFF.

The rearrangement links TRBV4-1 to TRBJ2-1; D is perhaps TRBD2 (7 bases). V was shortened by 1 base and J by 0 bases, with 13 bases between the two germline ends. This CDR3 has 17 residues. Germline loops: CDR1 MGHRA, CDR2 YSYEKL. CDR3: CASSQALRGASYNEQFF. The CDR3 DNA follows: TGCGCCAGCAGCCAAGCTCTACGGGGGGCCTCCTACAATGAGCAGTTCTTC.

This clone has just one count. The chain uses TRBV9 and TRBJ1-5, with 8 bases fitting TRBD1. Germline-derived CDR1 and CDR2 are SGDLS and YYNGEE. The CDR3 is 17 residues long. V dropped 0 bases and J dropped 2; count of bases not matched to a gene: 7. In DNA, the CDR3 is TGTGCCAGCAGCGTAGAGGGCAGGGGGCGAGGCAATCAGCCCCAGCATTTT. Protein product: CASSVEGRGRGNQPQHF.

This rearrangement joins TRBV4-3 to TRBJ2-7, with TRBD1 matching 7 bases. V was clipped by 6 bases and J by 4 bases; unmatched bases: 6. CDR3 length: 13 residues. The germline V gene encodes CDR1 LGHNA and CDR2 YSLEER. The CDR3 DNA reads TGCGCCAGCAGTCCACAGGGGAAGTACGAGCAGTACTTC. Amino acids: CASSPQGKYEQYF.